This T cell receptor (beta chain) was identified in a study of blood T cell repertoires in COVID-19. CDR3 length: 12 amino acids. Deletions cut 3 bases from V and 6 bases from J, with 9 bases between. The V gene's germline CDR1 is SQVTM and CDR2 ANQGSEA. Profiled with immunoSEQ multiplex PCR; TCRdb holds only in-frame clones, not every one. The repertoire holds about 320,000 clones, with 75% to 90% as singletons. Donors were grouped by their self-reported clinical history. V is TRBV29-1 and J is TRBJ2-1; no definite D call. Sequenced sample: PBMCs or T cells enriched from blood (not recorded which). The clonotype originates from a man between 60 and 75 years old who had recovered from COVID-19. This CDR3 is CSVERRVNEQFF. Here the CDR3 DNA reads TGCAGCGTTGAGAGGAGAGTCAATGAGCAGTTCTTC.